These 15 T cell receptor beta chains were all obtained from the same sample, sequenced in a study of blood T cell repertoires in COVID-19. Produced via immunoSEQ multiplex PCR; TCRdb's table is partial and in-frame only. The sample consists of around 140,000 clones, over 75% of them appearing once. Source material: peripheral blood. These receptors were collected from a man aged 65 to 79 with active COVID-19.

A few counts support this clone. The chain carries TRBV27 and TRBJ2-2, with TRBD2 identical over 10 bases. The germline V gene encodes CDR1 MNHEY and CDR2 SMNVEV (reference sequence). This CDR3 spans 21 amino acids. The junction had 22 bases not matched to a gene; V was cut back by 5 bases and J by 4 bases. As DNA, the CDR3 is TGTGCCAGCAGTCCCACTTATAGAACTAGCGGGACTACCCTAATCACCGGGGAGCTGTTTTTT. Translated, it gives CASSPTYRTSGTTLITGELFF.

This clone showed up just once. V is TRBV12-2 and J is TRBJ1-5; the table's D call TRBD1 went unverified against the DNA. TRBV12-2 is recorded as a pseudogene. The CDR3 is 14 residues long. CDR3 in DNA: TGTGCAAGTCGCCGCTGTAGGGGCCATCAGCCCCAGCATTTT. Its protein is CASRRCRGHQPQHF.

The chain recombines TRBV7-9 with TRBJ2-5; 10 bases fit TRBD1. CDR1 SEHNR and CDR2 FQNEAQ come from the germline V gene (reference sequence). After removal of 3 bases from V and 5 bases from J, the junction contained 12 bases not matched to a gene. CDR3 size: 17 residues. The CDR3 protein is CASSFPRTGGEEETQYF. The DNA of the CDR3 is TGTGCCAGCAGCTTTCCTAGGACAGGGGGAGAGGAGGAGACCCAGTACTTC.

The chain has TRBV24-1 and TRBJ2-7; D not certain. The CDR3 is 13 residues long. The germline V and J ends were trimmed by 7 bases and 2 bases, with 11 bases remaining between them. CDR1 and CDR2 from the germline V gene are KGHDR and SFDVKD. In DNA form, the CDR3 reads TGTGCCACCAGACAAACTGGAGCCTACGAGCAGTACTTC. The encoded protein is CATRQTGAYEQYF.

The V call is TRBV7-2, the J call TRBJ2-6, with 7 bases lining up with TRBD1. The CDR3 contains 17 residues. Germline loops: CDR1 SGHTA, CDR2 FQGNSA. The V and J ends lost 5 bases and 1 base, in that order; junction bases with no gene match: 8. The CDR3 sequence is CASSLSTGMSGANVLTF. DNA for the CDR3: TGTGCCAGCAGCCTCTCGACAGGGATGTCTGGGGCCAACGTCCTGACTTTC.

The chain carries TRBV9 and TRBJ2-5, with TRBD2 matching over 14 bases. V trimming: 3 bases; J trimming: 4 bases; junction bases outside the gene matches: 5. This CDR3 spans 16 amino acids. Per germline, CDR1 SGDLS and CDR2 YYNGEE. CDR3 residues: CASSEGLAGALETQYF. The CDR3 nucleotides read TGTGCCAGCAGCGAGGGACTAGCGGGAGCTCTAGAGACCCAGTACTTC.

The chain has TRBV5-6 and TRBJ2-2; 12 bases are shared with TRBD1. With 1 base clipped from V and 4 bases from J, the junction kept 2 bases outside the gene matches. Per the germline V gene, CDR1 is SGHDT and CDR2 is YYEEEE. The CDR3 is 16 residues long. The CDR3 loop reads CASSLLGQGATGELFF. The CDR3 nucleotides read TGTGCCAGCAGCTTGTTGGGACAGGGGGCCACCGGGGAGCTGTTTTTT.

The rearrangement joins TRBV11-2 to TRBJ2-1; no clear D. CDR1 is SGHAT and CDR2 is FQNNGV in the germline V gene. V lost 1 base to trimming and J lost 3 bases, with 7 bases between them. The CDR3 is 14 amino acids. The CDR3 spells CASSLVRSYNEQFF. The CDR3 DNA follows: TGTGCCAGCAGCTTAGTACGCAGCTACAATGAGCAGTTCTTC.

The chain couples TRBV10-1 to TRBJ2-3; 13 bases map to TRBD2. This CDR3 is 18 amino acids long. Looked up from germline, CDR1 is WNHNN and CDR2 is SYGVQD (reference sequence). After removal of 3 bases from V and 2 bases from J, the junction contained 8 bases not matched to a gene. In nucleotides, the CDR3 is TGCGCCAGCAGTGACTCCCCGGGACTAGCGGGGTTCACAGATACGCAGTATTTT. This translates into CASSDSPGLAGFTDTQYF.

This chain joins TRBV7-9 and TRBJ2-7, with TRBD2 matching over 12 bases. The CDR3 runs to 16 residues. The trim removed 5 bases at V and 4 bases at J, leaving 9 bases unmatched. CDR1 SEHNR and CDR2 FQNEAQ come from the germline V gene (reference sequence). CDR3 sequence (DNA): TGTGCCAGCAGCCCCAGGACTAGCGGGAAATCTTACGAGCAGTACTTC. It yields the protein CASSPRTSGKSYEQYF.

The CDR3 region is CATSDATGERGDGYTF. CDR3 bases: TGTGCCACCAGTGATGCGACAGGGGAGAGAGGCGATGGCTACACCTTC. V is TRBV24-1 and J is TRBJ1-2, with 8 bases that match TRBD1. This CDR3 is built from 16 residues. V dropped 3 bases and J dropped 6; count of bases not matched to a gene: 11. Germline V gene lookup returns CDR1 KGHDR and CDR2 SFDVKD.

This clone was observed a single time. This sequence joins TRBV6-2 or TRBV6-3 and TRBJ2-5; 10 bases agree with TRBD2. V shed 6 bases, J shed 4 bases, and the junction held 17 bases outside the gene matches. The length of the CDR3 is 18 residues. The germline CDR1 and CDR2 sequences are MNHEY and SVGEGT. CDR3 sequence: CASSPHYSGRPGGETQYF. Here the CDR3 DNA reads TGTGCCAGCAGCCCACATTATAGCGGGAGGCCTGGGGGAGAGACCCAGTACTTC.

The chain links TRBV9 to TRBJ2-1; 9 nucleotides agree with TRBD2. The CDR3 contains 15 residues. V was clipped by 0 bases and J by 7 bases; unmatched bases: 5. Germline CDR1 is SGDLS and CDR2 is YYNGEE. The DNA for the CDR3 is TGTGCCAGCAGCGTAGTTAGCGGGAGCTGGAATGAGCAGTTCTTC. It encodes CASSVVSGSWNEQFF. The full variable domain, its missing parts supplied by reference TRBV9 and TRBJ2-1, is DSGVTQTPKHLITATGQRVTLRCSPRSGDLSVYWYQQSLDQGLQFLIQYYNGEERAKGNILERFSAQQFPDLHSELNLSSLELGDSALYFCASSVVSGSWNEQFFGPGTRLTVL.

The chain is built from TRBV4-1 and TRBJ2-3; D unresolved. CDR1 MGHRA and CDR2 YSYEKL come from the germline V gene. The ends were cut back, 7 bases at V and 1 base at J, with 15 bases in the middle. CDR3 size: 15 residues. In DNA, the CDR3 is TGCGCCAGCACGCCAAGGAGTGCGGGCACAGATACGCAGTATTTT. Translation: CASTPRSAGTDTQYF.

The table lists this clone with a count of one. V usage is TRBV27 and J usage is TRBJ2-3; 7 nucleotides match TRBD2. CDR1 and CDR2 (germline): MNHEY, SMNVEV (reference sequence). V dropped 3 bases and J dropped 2; count of bases not matched to a gene: 5. The length of the CDR3 is 15 residues. The CDR3: CASSFAGVNTDTQYF. The CDR3 coding sequence is TGTGCCAGCAGTTTTGCGGGAGTAAACACAGATACGCAGTATTTT.